The 9 T cell receptor beta chains given below trace back to one sample, sequenced in a study of beta chain features in type 1 diabetes. TCRB transcripts that were expressed got sequenced, as all of the isolated RNA had been reverse transcribed. Generated by immunoSEQ multiplex PCR, the TCRdb table keeps only in-frame clones and is missing some. The sample shows some 330,000 clones, 9.5% to 11% of them seen only once. The sample consisted of naive CD4+ T cells from blood. All receptors derive from a woman aged 25 to 39 in good health.

The V call is TRBV27, the J call TRBJ2-7; 10 bases map to TRBD2. J lost 7 bases, V lost 4 bases, and 10 bases had no gene match. CDR3 length: 15 amino acids. Germline CDR1 and CDR2: MNHEY and SMNVEV (reference sequence). CDR3 bases: TGTGCCAGCAGTTACTCTAGCGGGAGAACGAGGGAGCAGTACTTC. Translated: CASSYSSGRTREQYF.

The rearrangement links TRBV27 to TRBJ1-1; 12 nucleotides align to TRBD1. J gave up 3 bases and V 5 bases, and 7 bases lay outside the gene matches. Germline V gene data show CDR1 as MNHEY and CDR2 as SMNVEV (reference sequence). The CDR3 covers 16 residues. CDR3 sequence reads: CASSTPGQGAYTEAFF. CDR3 DNA: TGTGCCAGCAGTACCCCGGGACAGGGGGCTTACACTGAAGCTTTCTTT.

This clone was seen a few times. The gene calls are TRBV18 and TRBJ1-2, with D unresolved. The CDR3 extends over 14 amino acids. Trimming took off 3 bases at V and 2 bases at J, with 10 bases between the two ends. CDR1 is KGHSH and CDR2 is LQKENI in the germline V gene. The CDR3 protein is CASSPVLGNYGYTF. As DNA, the CDR3 is TGTGCCAGCTCACCGGTTCTAGGAAACTATGGCTACACCTTC.

J is TRBJ2-1 and V is TRBV19; the match to TRBD1 covers 9 bases. Germline V gives CDR1 LNHDA, CDR2 SQIVND (reference sequence). The CDR3 is made up of 14 amino acids. Trimming took 7 bases from V and 5 from J; bases not matched to a gene: 6. CDR3: CASIADRGHNEQFF. Here the CDR3 DNA reads TGTGCCAGTATCGCGGACAGGGGTCACAATGAGCAGTTCTTC.

This sequence joins TRBV5-6 and TRBJ2-2; 9 bases agree with TRBD1. The J segment lost 6 bases and the V segment lost 2 bases, leaving 8 bases of the junction unmatched. Germline CDR1 reads SGHDT; CDR2 reads YYEEEE. CDR3 length: 16 residues. Here the CDR3 DNA reads TGTGCCAGCAGCTTCAACAGGGGGCTCGCATCCGGGGAGCTGTTTTTT. Translating gives CASSFNRGLASGELFF.

This clone has a handful of counts. V usage is TRBV7-9 and J usage is TRBJ2-1; 8 bases line up with TRBD2. The CDR3 has 15 residues. Germline V gene lookup returns CDR1 SEHNR and CDR2 FQNEAQ (reference sequence). Trimming cost V 1 base and J 10 bases; bases outside gene matches: 9. The CDR3 loop is CASSLDGRASEEQFF. The CDR3 DNA reads as TGTGCCAGCAGCTTAGACGGGAGGGCCAGCGAGGAGCAGTTCTTC.

In its sample, this clone was seen a few times. This chain joins TRBV7-3 and TRBJ1-1; the match to TRBD1 covers 8 bases. Germline CDR1 reads SGHTA; CDR2 reads FQGTGA. V lost 0 bases and J lost 4; bases outside the gene matches: 1. This CDR3 spans 14 amino acids. The CDR3 sequence: CASSLTGTGTEAFF. As DNA, the CDR3 is TGTGCCAGCAGCTTAACTGGGACAGGCACTGAAGCTTTCTTT.

This clone was seen more than once but under ten times. One junction end does not reproduce the germline sequence, and a read error may be involved. This chain joins TRBV15 and TRBJ2-7; D is undetermined. This CDR3 comprises 13 residues. CDR1 and CDR2 from the germline V gene are LNHNV and YYDKDF (reference sequence). CDR3 protein: CATSRDLPYGQYF. CDR3 sequence (DNA): TGTGCCACCAGCAGAGATCTACCCTACGGGCAGTACTTC.

This rearrangement joins TRBV5-1 to TRBJ2-6, with 8 positions matching TRBD1. Trimming took 4 bases from V and 0 from J; bases not matched to a gene: 3. The CDR3 length is 16 residues. The germline V gene encodes CDR1 SGHRS and CDR2 YFSETQ. CDR3 protein: CASSPTGDSGANVLTF. In DNA form, the CDR3 reads TGCGCCAGCAGCCCGACAGGGGACTCTGGGGCCAACGTCCTGACTTTC.